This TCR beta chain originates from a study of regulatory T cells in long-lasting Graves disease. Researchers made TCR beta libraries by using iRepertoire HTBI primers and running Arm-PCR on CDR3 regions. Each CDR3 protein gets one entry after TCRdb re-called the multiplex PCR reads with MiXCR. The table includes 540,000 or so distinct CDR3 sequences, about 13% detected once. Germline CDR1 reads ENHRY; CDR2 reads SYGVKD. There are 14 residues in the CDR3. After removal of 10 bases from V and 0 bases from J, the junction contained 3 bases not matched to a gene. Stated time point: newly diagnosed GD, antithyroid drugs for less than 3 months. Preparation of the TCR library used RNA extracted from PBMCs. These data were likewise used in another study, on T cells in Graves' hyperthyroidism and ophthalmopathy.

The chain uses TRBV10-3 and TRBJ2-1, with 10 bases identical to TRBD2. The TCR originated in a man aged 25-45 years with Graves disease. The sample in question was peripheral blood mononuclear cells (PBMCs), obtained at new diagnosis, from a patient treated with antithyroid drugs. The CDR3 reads CANQREGSYNEQFF. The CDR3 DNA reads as TGTGCCAACCAGCGGGAGGGCTCCTACAATGAGCAGTTCTTC.